This entry describes one T cell receptor beta chain. Its antigen remains unknown. From the 5' RACE reads, TCRdb called clonotypes with MiXCR, one entry per CDR3 protein. The top ten hold more than 0.4% of the sample, which has about 530,000 distinct CDR3 sequences, 13% to 15% seen once. The germline CDR1 and CDR2 sequences are SGHRS and YFSETQ. This CDR3 spans 16 amino acids. The ends lost 1 base at V and 4 bases at J; junction bases unmatched: 8. With no exceptions, donors were healthy Caucasians. The source of the sample is a study of identical twins. Study conclusions and caveats: Invariant populations such as MAIT and iNKT cells could partly muddle zero-insertion analyses. Beta out-of-frame twin sharing showed a weaker excess.

The sample was also reused in another study, on yellow fever vaccine responses in identical twins. That report notes: Twins reportedly mounted vaccine T cell responses that seemed partly convergent, partly personalized.

The source of this sequence is a woman younger than 35 in good health. The chain combines TRBV5-1 with TRBJ1-1; 9 bases map to TRBD1. Sequencing used CD4+ T cells sorted from blood. The CDR3 DNA sequence: TGCGCCAGCAGCTTGTGGACAGGGGACCGGTCCACTGAAGCTTTCTTT. Protein sequence: CASSLWTGDRSTEAFF.